Below, one TCR beta chain is given with its context. The source of the sample is a study of T cell responses to AZD1222 COVID-19 vaccine. Trimming removed 0 bases from V and 2 bases from J; junction bases left unmatched: 3. CDR1 and CDR2 from the germline V gene are LGHNT and FRNRAP. CDR3 size: 17 residues. The table came from immunoSEQ multiplex PCR; TCRdb's copy has only in-frame clones and leaves some out. The repertoire holds over 75,000 clones, with over 75% as singletons. This receptor was obtained from an adult in good health. The specimen was peripheral blood, collected on day 0 of AZD1222 vaccination. This chain joins TRBV12-5 and TRBJ2-1, with 11 bases matching TRBD2. The CDR3 region is CASGLVVSGRAYNEQFF. CDR3 nucleotides: TGTGCTAGTGGTTTGGTTGTTAGCGGGAGGGCCTACAATGAGCAGTTCTTC.